A single sample is the source of the 13 T cell receptor beta chains below, sequenced in a study of T-cell memory formation after mild COVID-19. TCRdb independently ran MiXCR on the 5' RACE reads; one entry per CDR3 protein. The table records nearly 250,000 distinct CDR3 sequences, 15% of them present only once. The material sequenced was PBMCs or a T cell subset sorted from them (not recorded which). These receptors originate from an adult woman who had mild COVID-19 (a few samples of this study predate the infection). Cell type and time point are not known.

The chain couples TRBV19 to TRBJ2-1; D is unresolved. The CDR3 contains 12 residues. CDR1 is LNHDA, CDR2 SQIVND, per germline (reference sequence). The V end was cut by 6 bases, the J end by 6 bases, with 9 bases between. DNA of the CDR3: TGTGCCAGTAGACGGAAGGGCAATGAGCAGTTCTTC. Its protein is CASRRKGNEQFF.

The sample holds a few counts of this clonotype. The rearrangement uses TRBV12-3 or TRBV12-4 and TRBJ1-2; possible D gene TRBD1, 6 bases. The V end was cut by 4 bases, the J end by 3 bases, with 15 bases between. The CDR3 is 15 amino acids. The CDR3 region is CASSSPRQAHYGYTF. The CDR3 DNA sequence: TGTGCCAGCAGTTCGCCCCGACAGGCCCACTATGGCTACACCTTC.

This chain connects TRBV6-5 to TRBJ2-3; perhaps TRBD2 as D (6 bases). This CDR3 spans 15 amino acids. Per germline, CDR1 MNHEY and CDR2 SVGAGI. V shed 6 bases and J shed 0 bases, with 13 bases lying between them. DNA of the CDR3: TGTGCCAGCAGCCTGGAGGGAACTAGCACAGATACGCAGTATTTT. This codes for CASSLEGTSTDTQYF.

V is TRBV4-1 and J is TRBJ2-3, with D possibly being TRBD1 or TRBD2 (5 bases each). The CDR3 has 15 amino acids. Trimming removed 2 bases at V and 3 bases at J, with 12 bases between. The germline gives CDR1 MGHRA, CDR2 YSYEKL. CDR3 sequence: CASSQTGLPTDTQYF. The CDR3 region has the DNA TGCGCCAGCAGCCAAACGGGGCTACCAACAGATACGCAGTATTTT.

This clonotype was seen many times. The V call is TRBV4-2, the J call TRBJ2-7, with TRBD1 identical over 8 bases. The CDR3 has 15 residues. V gave up 2 bases and J gave up 1 base; unmatched junction bases: 4. Per germline, CDR1 LGHNA and CDR2 YNFKEQ. CDR3 residues: CASSQPGQVSYEQYF. DNA of the CDR3: TGTGCCAGCAGCCAACCGGGACAGGTGTCCTACGAGCAGTACTTC.

This clonotype turned up a few times. The chain employs TRBV19 and TRBJ2-7, with TRBD1 matching over 7 bases. The CDR3 covers 14 residues. Germline-derived CDR1 and CDR2 are LNHDA and SQIVND (reference sequence). The V segment lost 5 bases and the J segment 3 bases; nucleotides outside the gene matches: 7. This CDR3 reads CASSPKGAHYEQYF. CDR3 sequence (DNA): TGTGCCAGTAGTCCAAAGGGGGCCCACTACGAGCAGTACTTC.

This clonotype was counted a few times. The chain joins TRBV29-1 to TRBJ1-1, with no clear D. Germline CDR1 and CDR2: SQVTM and ANQGSEA. The CDR3 extends over 10 amino acids. The ends were cut back, 5 bases at V and 4 bases at J, with 5 bases in the middle. The CDR3 bases are TGCAGCGTTCAGCGCACTGAAGCTTTCTTT. Its protein product is CSVQRTEAFF.

This clonotype came up a few times. The chain joins TRBV18 to TRBJ1-4; D ambiguous. Germline loops: CDR1 KGHSH, CDR2 LQKENI. The ends were cut back, 4 bases at V and 10 bases at J, with 19 bases in the middle. The CDR3 runs to 15 residues. The DNA of the CDR3 is TGTGCCAGCTCACGCCCGGGAACCCCCTCCGGAAAACTGTTTTTT. This encodes CASSRPGTPSGKLFF.

J is TRBJ2-5 and V is TRBV5-1, with 7 bases aligning to TRBD1. Per germline, CDR1 SGHRS and CDR2 YFSETQ. V was pared by 0 bases and J by 3 bases, with 2 bases of the junction left unmatched. CDR3 length equals 14 residues. CDR3 loop: CASSLGQGKETQYF. The CDR3 nucleotides are TGCGCCAGCAGCTTGGGACAGGGTAAAGAGACCCAGTACTTC.

This clonotype was counted a few times. The J gene is TRBJ2-1, the V gene TRBV18; D is uncertain. Per germline, CDR1 KGHSH and CDR2 LQKENI. The V gene lost 0 bases and the J gene lost 0 bases, with 9 bases spanning the gap. The CDR3 length is 16 residues. The CDR3 reads CASSPPAQSSYNEQFF. The CDR3 DNA reads TGTGCCAGCTCACCACCAGCCCAAAGCTCCTACAATGAGCAGTTCTTC.

V usage is TRBV6-2 or TRBV6-3 and J usage is TRBJ2-7; D gene uncertain. This CDR3 spans 12 amino acids. Per the germline V gene, CDR1 is MNHEY and CDR2 is SVGEGT. V shed 4 bases and J shed 7 bases, with 11 bases lying between them. The CDR3 region is CASSLSYSEQYF. DNA for the CDR3: TGTGCCAGCAGTTTAAGCTATTCGGAGCAGTACTTC.

This clonotype was seen at least ten times. V usage is TRBV25-1 and J usage is TRBJ2-3, with 10 bases aligning to TRBD2. Per the germline V gene, CDR1 is MGHDK and CDR2 is SYGVNS. V was clipped by 8 bases and J by 1 base; unmatched bases: 6. The CDR3 length is 15 residues. In DNA, the CDR3 is TGTGCCAGCGGGACTAGCGCATCCCGCACAGATACGCAGTATTTT. It is translated as CASGTSASRTDTQYF.

This clonotype was counted only a few times. This rearrangement joins TRBV25-1 to TRBJ2-5, with 8 bases identical to TRBD2. V lost 4 bases to trimming and J lost 2 bases; unmatched junction nucleotides: 0. The CDR3 is made up of 13 amino acids. The V gene's germline CDR1 is MGHDK and CDR2 SYGVNS. CDR3 DNA: TGTGCCAGCAGTGTAGCGGGACAAGAGACCCAGTACTTC. This gives the protein CASSVAGQETQYF.